The present T cell receptor (beta chain) was sequenced within a study of T-cell memory formation after mild COVID-19. Findings of the study overall: Clones that contracted clustered mainly in CM and EM if CD4+ and in EMRA if CD8+. Clones shrinking from day 15 to 85 showed even CD4/CD8 mixes; later expanders tilted CD4+.

Amplification by 5'RACE using constant-segment primers produced TCR alpha and TCR beta cDNA libraries that carried sample barcodes and UMIs. TCRdb re-called the 5' RACE reads with MiXCR, one entry per CDR3 protein. The sample lists about 280,000 distinct CDR3 sequences, 8.2% occurring once. This clonotype has a count of ten or more. No antigen is known for it. The CDR3 sequence is 12 residues long. Trimming removed 6 bases from V and 7 bases from J, with 10 bases in between. The receptor was isolated from a man younger than 30 who had mild COVID-19 (a few samples of this study predate the infection). Cell type and time point are not known. J is TRBJ1-5 and V is TRBV12-3 or TRBV12-4; the D gene is possibly TRBD1 (6 bases). Sequenced input: PBMCs or a T cell subset sorted from them (not recorded which). CDR3 sequence: CASSSGGQPQHF. DNA of the CDR3: TGTGCCAGCAGCTCCGGGGGCCAGCCCCAGCATTTT.